What follows are 22 T cell receptor beta chains derived from one specimen sequenced in a study of blood T cell repertoires in COVID-19. Using immunoSEQ multiplex PCR, the repertoire was profiled, and TCRdb retains in-frame clones only, with some absent. The sample has about 250,000 clones, almost 85% seen once. Sequenced material: PBMCs or T cells enriched from blood (not recorded which). Receptors were obtained from a woman aged 50 to 60 with acute COVID-19.

This clone has a single count. The chain carries TRBV4-3 and TRBJ1-4; D possibly corresponds to TRBD1 (6 bases). The CDR3 length is 16 residues. Germline V gene data show CDR1 as LGHNA and CDR2 as YSLEER. The V gene lost 0 bases and the J gene lost 5 bases, with 13 bases spanning the gap. Here the CDR3 reads CASSQDLGQGNEKLFF. CDR3 nucleotides: TGCGCCAGCAGCCAAGATTTGGGCCAGGGGAATGAAAAACTGTTTTTT.

The chain joins TRBV10-3 to TRBJ1-1; no reliable D call. Germline-derived CDR1 and CDR2 are ENHRY and SYGVKD. V was clipped by 4 bases and J by 4 bases, with 16 bases between them. There are 15 residues in the CDR3. The CDR3 loop reads CAISVAARGTTEAFF. The CDR3 DNA follows: TGTGCCATCAGTGTGGCCGCACGGGGAACCACTGAAGCTTTCTTT.

The rearrangement joins TRBV7-9 to TRBJ1-1; D unresolved. V dropped 2 bases and J dropped 1 base, with 5 bases sitting between them. The CDR3 runs 13 residues. Germline values: CDR1 SEHNR, CDR2 FQNEAQ (reference sequence). The CDR3 region is CASSLRENTEAFF. As DNA, the CDR3 is TGTGCCAGCAGCTTACGGGAGAACACTGAAGCTTTCTTT. Full variable domain (rest looked up from reference TRBV7-9 and TRBJ1-1): DTGVSQNPRHKITKRGQNVTFRCDPISEHNRLYWYRQTLGQGPEFLTYFQNEAQLEKSRLLSDRFSAERPKGSFSTLEIQRTEQGDSAMYLCASSLRENTEAFFGQGTRLTVV.

The chain couples TRBV25-1 to TRBJ1-2; the D is unclear. CDR1 and CDR2 from the germline V gene are MGHDK and SYGVNS. The CDR3 contains 15 residues. The V end lost 4 bases, the J end lost 2 bases, and 14 bases lay between the germline ends. Here the CDR3 reads CASSGPGRGNYGYTF. The CDR3 DNA sequence: TGTGCCAGCAGTGGCCCGGGTCGGGGAAACTATGGCTACACCTTC.

This sequence joins TRBV30 and TRBJ1-6; D might be TRBD1 (5 bases). The CDR3 covers 14 residues. Germline lookup yields CDR1 GTSNPN and CDR2 SVGIG (reference sequence). The V gene lost 7 bases and the J gene lost 0 bases, with 10 bases spanning the gap. The CDR3 DNA reads TGTGCCTTTCAGGGCAGCTCCTATAATTCACCCCTCCACTTT. Protein: CAFQGSSYNSPLHF.

This sequence joins TRBV5-8 and TRBJ2-1; 7 bases line up with TRBD1. CDR3 size: 15 residues. V shed 0 bases, J shed 6 bases, and the junction held 6 bases outside the gene matches. CDR1 is SGHTS, CDR2 YDEGEE, per germline. Here the CDR3 reads CASSLGGQGVNEQFF. Written as DNA, the CDR3 is TGTGCCAGCAGCTTGGGTGGCCAGGGGGTCAATGAGCAGTTCTTC.

In its sample, this clone was seen once. This chain links TRBV24-1 with TRBJ1-2, with D possibly being TRBD1 (5 bases). CDR1 is KGHDR and CDR2 is SFDVKD in the germline V gene. The CDR3 is 13 residues long. V was cut by 7 bases and J by 6 bases, with 14 bases left in between. CDR3 sequence: CATSDRQGDGYTF. The DNA of the CDR3 is TGTGCCACCAGCGACCGTCAAGGGGATGGCTACACCTTC.

This clone has a handful of counts. The chain couples TRBV5-1 to TRBJ1-5; maybe TRBD1 (6 bases). Between the trimmed V and J ends, which lost 5 bases and 5 bases, there was a span of 17 bases. This CDR3 is 15 amino acids long. Per the germline V gene, CDR1 is SGHRS and CDR2 is YFSETQ. Written as DNA, the CDR3 is TGCGCCAGCAGTCTAGGAGGGGGAGGGGATCAGCCCCAGCATTTT. It translates to CASSLGGGGDQPQHF.

The rearrangement links TRBV7-2 to TRBJ1-1, with TRBD1 as a possible D gene (6 bases). Per the germline V gene, CDR1 is SGHTA and CDR2 is FQGNSA. Trimming took 5 bases from V and 2 from J, leaving 21 bases between them. There are 17 residues in the CDR3. The CDR3 region has the DNA TGTGCCAGCAGCCCTAGTCCTACGGACAGCGCAAACACTGAAGCTTTCTTT. Translating it yields CASSPSPTDSANTEAFF.

The CDR3 here is CATQGQGNVNYGYTF. CDR3 nucleotides: TGTGCCACTCAGGGACAGGGAAACGTAAACTATGGCTACACCTTC. The V gene is TRBV6-5, the J gene TRBJ1-2; 9 nucleotides agree with TRBD1. The CDR3 contains 15 residues. The V gene's germline CDR1 is MNHEY and CDR2 SVGAGI. Germline trimming cut 10 bases from V and 2 bases from J; bases unmatched to any gene: 11.

The chain employs TRBV6-5 and TRBJ1-2, with D possibly matching TRBD1 (6 bases). This CDR3 has 15 residues. Trimming took 6 bases from V and 0 from J, leaving 14 bases between them. Germline V gene data show CDR1 as MNHEY and CDR2 as SVGAGI. This CDR3 is CASRRDTGSNYGYTF. In nucleotides, the CDR3 is TGTGCCAGCAGGAGAGACACAGGGTCTAACTATGGCTACACCTTC.

The chain joins TRBV6-4 to TRBJ2-2; TRBD1 matches 7 bases. V lost 5 bases, J lost 5 bases, and 5 bases stayed unmatched. CDR3 length equals 14 residues. Germline lookup yields CDR1 MRHNA and CDR2 SNTAGT. Here the CDR3 DNA reads TGTGCCAGCAGTCGGGACAGCAAAACCGGGGAGCTGTTTTTT. Its translation is CASSRDSKTGELFF.

The chain employs TRBV5-6 and TRBJ1-2, with 7 bases that match TRBD1. V shed 0 bases, J shed 5 bases, and the junction held 4 bases outside the gene matches. The CDR3 has 14 amino acids. In germline, CDR1 is SGHDT, CDR2 YYEEEE. The DNA of the CDR3 is TGTGCCAGCAGCTTGGGACAGGGTGAATATGGCTACACCTTC. The encoded protein is CASSLGQGEYGYTF.

The chain recombines TRBV19 with TRBJ2-2; 7 positions agree with TRBD2. V dropped 1 base and J dropped 4; count of bases not matched to a gene: 6. The CDR3 totals 16 residues. The V gene's germline CDR1 is LNHDA and CDR2 SQIVND (reference sequence). The CDR3 nucleotides are TGTGCCAGTAGTATAGGCTCGACGGGGGGCACCGGGGAGCTGTTTTTT. Encoded protein: CASSIGSTGGTGELFF. The variable domain in full, completed from reference TRBV19 and TRBJ2-2, reads DGGITQSPKYLFRKEGQNVTLSCEQNLNHDAMYWYRQDPGQGLRLIYYSQIVNDFQKGDIAEGYSVSREKKESFPLTVTSAQKNPTAFYLCASSIGSTGGTGELFFGEGSRLTVL.

The chain joins TRBV30 to TRBJ1-2, with a tentative D call TRBD1 (5 bases). Germline lookup yields CDR1 GTSNPN and CDR2 SVGIG (reference sequence). The CDR3 sequence is 14 residues long. V was clipped by 4 bases and J by 4 bases, with 16 bases between them. CDR3 sequence reads: CAWTGTGVSYGYTF. Written as DNA, the CDR3 is TGTGCCTGGACGGGGACGGGGGTTAGCTATGGCTACACCTTC. The full variable domain, rest sourced from reference TRBV30 and TRBJ1-2, is SQTIHQWPATLVQPVGSPLSLECTVEGTSNPNLYWYRQAAGRGLQLLFYSVGIGQISSEVPQNLSASRPQDRQFILSSKKLLLSDSGFYLCAWTGTGVSYGYTFGSGTRLTVV.

The chain employs TRBV11-2 and TRBJ1-3; 10 bases line up with TRBD1. J gave up 3 bases and V 4 bases, and 3 bases lay outside the gene matches. CDR1 and CDR2 (germline): SGHAT, FQNNGV. This CDR3 has 15 amino acids. The CDR3 DNA is TGTGCCAGCAGCTCGGGACAGGGGTTTGGAAACACCATATATTTT. Its protein is CASSSGQGFGNTIYF.

The genes are TRBV7-2 and TRBJ1-2; 7 bases map to TRBD1. The V segment lost 0 bases and the J segment 8 bases; nucleotides outside the gene matches: 6. The CDR3 consists of 14 residues. Germline assignment: CDR1 SGHTA and CDR2 FQGNSA. CDR3 loop: CASSLAIGGGGYTF. CDR3 coding DNA: TGTGCCAGCAGCTTAGCGATAGGAGGGGGCGGCTACACCTTC.

V and J are TRBV5-6 and TRBJ2-7; possible D gene TRBD1, 6 bases. The CDR3 length is 18 residues. The V gene's germline CDR1 is SGHDT and CDR2 YYEEEE. Trimming stripped 0 bases from V and 3 bases from J, with 22 bases between. The CDR3 DNA follows: TGTGCCAGCAGCTTGGGGGACATCGGACGGGCGTTCAACTACGAGCAGTACTTC. The encoded protein is CASSLGDIGRAFNYEQYF.

This clone was seen only a few times. The genes are TRBV9 and TRBJ2-7; 7 bases fit TRBD1. Germline V gives CDR1 SGDLS, CDR2 YYNGEE. The junction had 5 bases not matched to a gene; V was cut back by 3 bases and J by 2 bases. This CDR3 is built from 14 residues. The CDR3 coding sequence is TGTGCCAGCAGCGCCACGACAGGGCCCTACGAGCAGTACTTC. Its protein is CASSATTGPYEQYF.

J is TRBJ2-1 and V is TRBV6-5; a possible D gene is TRBD1 (5 bases). CDR3 length: 15 residues. V shed 0 bases and J shed 8 bases, with 14 bases lying between them. Germline CDR1 MNHEY, CDR2 SVGAGI. CDR3 DNA sequence: TGTGCCAGCAGTTACTCGAAATCAGGGTTCCATGAGCAGTTCTTC. Its protein product is CASSYSKSGFHEQFF.

The rearrangement links TRBV6-5 to TRBJ1-2; TRBD1 matches 10 bases. CDR1 and CDR2 (germline): MNHEY, SVGAGI. V shed 5 bases, J shed 8 bases, and the junction held 8 bases outside the gene matches. The CDR3 is 14 residues long. CDR3 DNA: TGTGCCAGCAGTCCTGACAGGGGGCCTTCGGGCTACACCTTC. Amino acids: CASSPDRGPSGYTF.

V is TRBV30 and J is TRBJ2-3; TRBD1 matches at 8 bases. V gave up 6 bases and J gave up 3 bases; unmatched junction bases: 8. This CDR3 has 14 amino acids. Germline values: CDR1 GTSNPN, CDR2 SVGIG (reference sequence). The CDR3 protein is CACDRGKVTDTQYF. DNA of the CDR3: TGTGCCTGCGACAGGGGTAAGGTTACAGATACGCAGTATTTT.